Sequencing of this T cell receptor beta chain was carried out in a study of T cells in tuberculosis. Time point in this sample: new active TB diagnosis, blood taken before or within 7 days of starting treatment. Assay used: immunoSEQ multiplex PCR; TCRdb lists only in-frame clones, some missing. The profile shows about 34,000 clones, approximately 93% of them singletons. Trimming cost V 1 base and J 5 bases; bases outside gene matches: 6. CDR3 length: 15 amino acids. Germline loops: CDR1 SGHAT, CDR2 FQNNGV. The receptor was derived from an adult with tuberculosis. Sequencing used PBMCs, obtained at tuberculosis diagnosis. The chain carries TRBV11-2 and TRBJ2-3, with TRBD2 identical over 7 bases. The CDR3 sequence: CASSLGAGPIDTQYF. The DNA for the CDR3 is TGTGCCAGCAGCTTAGGAGCGGGGCCCATAGATACGCAGTATTTT.